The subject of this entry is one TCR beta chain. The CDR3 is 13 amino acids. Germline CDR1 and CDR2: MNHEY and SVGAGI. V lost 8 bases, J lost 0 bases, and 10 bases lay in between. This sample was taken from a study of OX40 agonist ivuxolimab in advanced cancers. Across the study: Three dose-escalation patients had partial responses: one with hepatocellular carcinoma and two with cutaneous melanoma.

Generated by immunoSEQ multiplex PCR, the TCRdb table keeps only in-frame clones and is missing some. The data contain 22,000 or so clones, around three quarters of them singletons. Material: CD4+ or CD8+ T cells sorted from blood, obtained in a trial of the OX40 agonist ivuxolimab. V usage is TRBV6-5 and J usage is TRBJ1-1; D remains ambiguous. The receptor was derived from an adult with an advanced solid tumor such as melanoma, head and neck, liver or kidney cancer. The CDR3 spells CASRASMNTEAFF. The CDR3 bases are TGTGCCAGCCGGGCGAGTATGAACACTGAAGCTTTCTTT.